This TCR beta chain was identified in a study of human T cells and chemical hapten exposure. The wider study: Skin on the upper inner arm, about 2 cm by about 2 cm in size, was sensitized with 2% DPC.

CDR3 size: 18 residues. The germline V and J ends were trimmed by 6 bases and 0 bases, with 21 bases remaining between them. The germline V gene has CDR1 MNHEY and CDR2 SVGEGT. As to this clonotype: No antigen is known for it.

Study-wide findings and caveats: It should be noted that donors had alopecia, so their immune response may differ from healthy people's.

TCRdb reprocessed the RACE reads with MiXCR, giving one entry per CDR3 protein. In the table there are more than 100,000 distinct CDR3 sequences, 13% of which are singletons. Time point denoted: pre-sensitization, week 0. The treatment is: therapeutic diphenylcyclopropenone sensitization with weekly scalp DPC. Blood draws preceded each patch test application. The chain recombines TRBV6-2 or TRBV6-3 with TRBJ1-5; D is unclear. This sample comprised whole blood, obtained in connection with sensitization to the hapten diphenylcyclopropenone (DPC). This TCR came from a woman younger than 30 with alopecia areata. Some clones in this sample may be carry-over from other donors' samples. The DNA for the CDR3 is TGTGCCAGCAGGTCAGTCCAGCGAGCTACAAGTAGCAATCAGCCCCAGCATTTT. This sequence encodes CASRSVQRATSSNQPQHF.